This T cell receptor beta chain originates from a study of T cell responses to AZD1222 COVID-19 vaccine. General study results and limits: After two AZD1222 doses, spike-specific TCR breadth and depth rose versus day 0. Clonal diversity was possibly underestimated; the donors were predominantly white British and more often female.

CDR1 LGHNA and CDR2 YNFKEQ come from the germline V gene. The V gene end was trimmed by 2 bases and the J gene end by 4 bases; junction bases not matched to a gene: 11. This CDR3 is 19 amino acids long. This clone was recorded only once. Its target is unknown. Repertoires were generated with immunoSEQ multiplex PCR, while TCRdb's copy carries only in-frame clones and drops some. Counted here are about 150,000 clones, 90% to 95% occurring once; the ten biggest clones make up approximately 4%. Recipients boosted at about 4 weeks or about 12 weeks are pooled. The receptor was isolated from an adult who received the AZD1222 COVID-19 vaccine. The sample was peripheral blood, taken 28 days after the second AZD1222 dose. The chain has TRBV4-2 and TRBJ2-2; the match to TRBD1 covers 12 bases. The CDR3 DNA reads TGTGCCAGCAGCCAATTCTGGGGGACAGGGGGCTCGGGCACCGGGGAGCTGTTTTTT. It codes for CASSQFWGTGGSGTGELFF.